This T cell receptor beta chain was sequenced during a study of cytomegalovirus exposure and HLA in healthy donors. Study-level background: T cells numbering around 180 million yielded fewer than 140 million unique TCR beta sequences in an earlier analysis. Findings and limits, study-wide: With further analysis later on, most CMV-associated TCR beta chains appeared HLA-restricted. Researchers left out some V segments, among them TRBV6-2 and TRBV6-3, as indistinguishable.

In regard to this clone: Its antigen is currently unknown.

CDR3 size: 15 residues. Germline values: CDR1 SQVTM, CDR2 ANQGSEA. V lost 6 bases and J 5 bases, leaving 20 bases between the germline ends. PCR amplification relied on 60 Vbeta primers (plus 13 Jbeta primers). Here immunoSEQ multiplex PCR was the method, and the copy in TCRdb shows in-frame clones only, minus some. This table has 85,000 to 120,000 clones, 71% appearing once. The V and J genes are TRBV29-1 and TRBJ2-1, with TRBD1 as a possible D gene (9 bases). The receptor's source is a female donor in good health and CMV-seronegative. The sample comprised PBMCs. The CDR3 region is CSVWRGDRVNNEQFF. Here the CDR3 DNA reads TGCAGCGTCTGGCGGGGGGACAGGGTGAACAATGAGCAGTTCTTC.